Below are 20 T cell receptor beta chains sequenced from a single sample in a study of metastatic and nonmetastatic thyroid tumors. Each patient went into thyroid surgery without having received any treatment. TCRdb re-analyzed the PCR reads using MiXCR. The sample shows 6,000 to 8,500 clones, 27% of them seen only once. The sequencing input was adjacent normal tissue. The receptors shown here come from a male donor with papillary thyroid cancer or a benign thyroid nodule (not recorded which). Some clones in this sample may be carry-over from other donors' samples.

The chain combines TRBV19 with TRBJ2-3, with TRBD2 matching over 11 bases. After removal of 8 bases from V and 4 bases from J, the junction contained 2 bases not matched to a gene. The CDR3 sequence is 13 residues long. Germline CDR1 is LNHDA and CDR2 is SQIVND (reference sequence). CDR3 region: CASGTSGADTQYF. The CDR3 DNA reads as TGTGCCAGTGGGACTAGCGGTGCAGATACGCAGTATTTT.

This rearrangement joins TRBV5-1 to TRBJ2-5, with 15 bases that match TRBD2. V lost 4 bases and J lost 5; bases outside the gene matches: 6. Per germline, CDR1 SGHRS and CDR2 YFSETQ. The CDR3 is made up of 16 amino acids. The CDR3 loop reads CASSGGLAGGFETQYF. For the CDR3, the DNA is TGCGCCAGCAGCGGCGGACTAGCGGGGGGGTTTGAGACCCAGTACTTC.

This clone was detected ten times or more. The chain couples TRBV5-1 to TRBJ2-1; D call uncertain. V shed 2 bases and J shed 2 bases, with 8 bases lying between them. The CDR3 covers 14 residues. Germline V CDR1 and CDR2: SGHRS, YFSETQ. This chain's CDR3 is CASSLDGAYNEQFF. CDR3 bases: TGCGCCAGCAGCTTAGATGGGGCCTACAATGAGCAGTTCTTC.

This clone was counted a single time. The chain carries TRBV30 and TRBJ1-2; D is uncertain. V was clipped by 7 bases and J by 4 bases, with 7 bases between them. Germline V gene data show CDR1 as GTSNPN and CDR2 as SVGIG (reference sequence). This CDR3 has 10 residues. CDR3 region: CAFQIYGYTF. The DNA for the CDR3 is TGTGCCTTCCAGATCTATGGCTACACCTTC.

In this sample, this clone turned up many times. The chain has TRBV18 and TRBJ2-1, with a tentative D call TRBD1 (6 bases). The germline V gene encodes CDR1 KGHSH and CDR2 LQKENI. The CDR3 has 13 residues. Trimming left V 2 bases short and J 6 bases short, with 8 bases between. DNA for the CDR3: TGTGCCAGCTCACCAGGACAGAGCAATGAGCAGTTCTTC. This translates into CASSPGQSNEQFF.

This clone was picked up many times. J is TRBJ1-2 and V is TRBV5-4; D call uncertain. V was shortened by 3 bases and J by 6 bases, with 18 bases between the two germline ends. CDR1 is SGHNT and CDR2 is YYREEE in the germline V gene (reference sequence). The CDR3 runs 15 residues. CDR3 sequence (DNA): TGTGCCAGCAGCTGGTATGTACGGGGAGAGCATGGCTACACCTTC. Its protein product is CASSWYVRGEHGYTF.

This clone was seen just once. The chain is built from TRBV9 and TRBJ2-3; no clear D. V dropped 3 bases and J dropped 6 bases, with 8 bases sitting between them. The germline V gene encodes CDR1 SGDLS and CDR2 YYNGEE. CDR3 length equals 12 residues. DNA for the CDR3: TGTGCCAGCAGCGGCAATGGGGATACGCAGTATTTT. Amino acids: CASSGNGDTQYF. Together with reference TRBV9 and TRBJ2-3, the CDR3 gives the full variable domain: DSGVTQTPKHLITATGQRVTLRCSPRSGDLSVYWYQQSLDQGLQFLIQYYNGEERAKGNILERFSAQQFPDLHSELNLSSLELGDSALYFCASSGNGDTQYFGPGTRLTVL.

The CDR3 sequence: CASSLTKGSSGNTIYF. The CDR3 DNA is TGTGCCAGCAGCCTCACAAAAGGATCCTCTGGAAACACCATATATTTT. J is TRBJ1-3 and V is TRBV4-2; D not resolved. V was cut by 4 bases and J by 0 bases, with 13 bases left in between. Germline V gene lookup returns CDR1 LGHNA and CDR2 YNFKEQ. This CDR3 has 16 residues.

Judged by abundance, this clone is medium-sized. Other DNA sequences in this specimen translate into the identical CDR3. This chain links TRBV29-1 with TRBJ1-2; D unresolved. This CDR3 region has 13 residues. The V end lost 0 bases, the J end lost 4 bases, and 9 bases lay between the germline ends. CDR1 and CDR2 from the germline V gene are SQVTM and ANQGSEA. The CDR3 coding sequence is TGCAGCGTTGAAGATCCCCAGCTCTATGGCTACACCTTC. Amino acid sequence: CSVEDPQLYGYTF. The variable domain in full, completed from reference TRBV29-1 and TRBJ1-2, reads SAVISQKPSRDICQRGTSLTIQCQVDSQVTMMFWYRQQPGQSLTLIATANQGSEATYESGFVIDKFPISRPNLTFSTLTVSNMSPEDSSIYLCSVEDPQLYGYTFGSGTRLTVV.

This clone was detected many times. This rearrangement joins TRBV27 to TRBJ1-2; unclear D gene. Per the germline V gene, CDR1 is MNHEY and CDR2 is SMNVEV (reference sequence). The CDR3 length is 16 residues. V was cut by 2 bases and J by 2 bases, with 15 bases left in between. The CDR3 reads CASSLIRNPANYGYTF. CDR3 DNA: TGTGCCAGCAGTTTAATCAGGAACCCAGCCAACTATGGCTACACCTTC.

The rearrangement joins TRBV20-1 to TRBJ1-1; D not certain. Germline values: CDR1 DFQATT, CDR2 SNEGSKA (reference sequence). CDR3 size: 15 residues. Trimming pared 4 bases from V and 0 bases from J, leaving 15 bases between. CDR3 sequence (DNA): TGCAGTGCTACCGACCCGCTGACGGTGAACACTGAAGCTTTCTTT. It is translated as CSATDPLTVNTEAFF.

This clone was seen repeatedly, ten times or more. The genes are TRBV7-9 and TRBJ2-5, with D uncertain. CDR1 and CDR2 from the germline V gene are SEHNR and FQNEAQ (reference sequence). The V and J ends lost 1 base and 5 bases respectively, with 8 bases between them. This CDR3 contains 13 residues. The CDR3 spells CASSLDGRETQYF. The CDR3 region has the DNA TGTGCCAGCAGCTTAGACGGGCGGGAGACCCAGTACTTC. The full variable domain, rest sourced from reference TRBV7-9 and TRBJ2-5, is DTGVSQNPRHKITKRGQNVTFRCDPISEHNRLYWYRQTLGQGPEFLTYFQNEAQLEKSRLLSDRFSAERPKGSFSTLEIQRTEQGDSAMYLCASSLDGRETQYFGPGTRLLVL.

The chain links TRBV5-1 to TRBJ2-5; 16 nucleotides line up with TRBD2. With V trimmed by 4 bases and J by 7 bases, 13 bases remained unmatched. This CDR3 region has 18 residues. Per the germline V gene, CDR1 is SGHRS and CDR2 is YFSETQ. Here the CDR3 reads CASSRTGTSGGVVGTQYF. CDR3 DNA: TGCGCCAGCAGCCGAACAGGGACTAGCGGGGGGGTCGTCGGGACCCAGTACTTC.

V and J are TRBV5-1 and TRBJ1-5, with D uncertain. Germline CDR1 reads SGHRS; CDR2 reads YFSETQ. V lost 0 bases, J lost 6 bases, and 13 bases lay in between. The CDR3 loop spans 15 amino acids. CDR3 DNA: TGCGCCAGCAGCTTGGGAGGTTCGGTTTCTCAGCCCCAGCATTTT. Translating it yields CASSLGGSVSQPQHF. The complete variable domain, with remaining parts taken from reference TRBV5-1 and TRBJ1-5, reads KAGVTQTPRYLIKTRGQQVTLSCSPISGHRSVSWYQQTPGQGLQFLFEYFSETQRNKGNFPGRFSGRQFSNSRSEMNVSTLELGDSALYLCASSLGGSVSQPQHFGDGTRLSIL.

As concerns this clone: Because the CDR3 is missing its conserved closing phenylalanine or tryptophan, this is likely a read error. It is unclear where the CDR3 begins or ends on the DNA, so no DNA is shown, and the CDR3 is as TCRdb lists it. CDR3 residues: CASSLGVRASGNTITV. The genes are TRBV12-3 or TRBV12-4 and TRBJ1-3. The CDR3 has 16 amino acids, counting both end residues.

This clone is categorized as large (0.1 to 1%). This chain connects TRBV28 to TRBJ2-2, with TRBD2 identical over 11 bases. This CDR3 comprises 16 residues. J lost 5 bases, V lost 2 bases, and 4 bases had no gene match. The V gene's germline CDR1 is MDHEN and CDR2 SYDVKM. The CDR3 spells CASSLLAGGSTGELFF. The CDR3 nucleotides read TGTGCCAGCAGTTTACTAGCGGGAGGAAGTACCGGGGAGCTGTTTTTT.

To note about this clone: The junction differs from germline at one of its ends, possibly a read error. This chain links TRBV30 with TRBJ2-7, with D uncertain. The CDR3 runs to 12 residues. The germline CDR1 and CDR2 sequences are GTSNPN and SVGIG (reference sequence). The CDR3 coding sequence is TGTGCCTGGAGTGCCCTCCGGTACGATCAGTACTTC. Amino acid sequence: CAWSALRYDQYF. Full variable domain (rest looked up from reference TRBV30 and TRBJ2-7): SQTIHQWPATLVQPVGSPLSLECTVEGTSNPNLYWYRQAAGRGLQLLFYSVGIGQISSEVPQNLSASRPQDRQFILSSKKLLLSDSGFYLCAWSALRYDQYFGPGTRLTVT.

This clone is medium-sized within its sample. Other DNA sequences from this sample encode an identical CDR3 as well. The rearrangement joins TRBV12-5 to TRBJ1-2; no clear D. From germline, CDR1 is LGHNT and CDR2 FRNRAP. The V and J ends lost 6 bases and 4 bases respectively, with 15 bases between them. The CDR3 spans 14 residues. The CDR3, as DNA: TGTGCTAGTGGCCATCCCAATCCTTTCTATGGCTACACCTTC. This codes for CASGHPNPFYGYTF.

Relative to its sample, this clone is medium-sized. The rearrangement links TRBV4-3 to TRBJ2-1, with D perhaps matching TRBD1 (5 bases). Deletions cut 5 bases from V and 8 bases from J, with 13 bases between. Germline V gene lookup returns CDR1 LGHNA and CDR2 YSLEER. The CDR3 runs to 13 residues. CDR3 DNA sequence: TGCGCCAGCAGCGCCGCAGGGTCCGATGAGCAGTTCTTC. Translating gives CASSAAGSDEQFF.

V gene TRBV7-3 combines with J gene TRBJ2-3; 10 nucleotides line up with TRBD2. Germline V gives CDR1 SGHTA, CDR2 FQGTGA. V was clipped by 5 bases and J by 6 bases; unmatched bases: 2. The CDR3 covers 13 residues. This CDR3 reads CASSRTSGDTQYF. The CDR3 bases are TGTGCCAGCAGCCGGACTAGCGGCGATACGCAGTATTTT.